The rows below give T cell receptor beta chains drawn from one sample of a study of CD8+CD57+ T cells in acquired aplastic anemia. Via MiXCR, TCRdb re-called the reads, giving one row per CDR3 protein. Seen here are just over 400,000 distinct CDR3 sequences, approximately 70% observed once, and the top ten hold under 5%. Sequencing was done on a sample of sorted CD4+, CD8+, or CD8+CD57+ T cells (not recorded which) from PBMCs. These receptors all stem from a human donor in good health, serving as a control. CDR3s include the opening cysteine and the closing phenylalanine or tryptophan. Fields, in order: V gene, CDR3 length, J gene, D gene, clone size, CDR3 protein, CDR3 DNA. A D gene is named only where the DNA matches it firmly. A row's size may be missing; if present it is once, few, many or a size class.

V gene: TRBV6-1
CDR3 length: 17
J gene: TRBJ1-5
D gene: TRBD1
clone size: .
CDR3 protein: CASSKLILTGGNQPQHF
CDR3 DNA: TGTGCCAGCAGTAAACTAATCTTGACAGGGGGCAATCAGCCCCAGCATTTT

V gene: TRBV2
CDR3 length: 14
J gene: TRBJ1-5
D gene: .
clone size: .
CDR3 protein: CASSRRRGNQPQHF
CDR3 DNA: TGTGCCAGCAGCCGGCGACGGGGGAATCAGCCCCAGCATTTT

V gene: TRBV10-3
CDR3 length: 14
J gene: TRBJ1-3
D gene: .
clone size: few
CDR3 protein: CAISGRSSGNTIYF
CDR3 DNA: TGTGCCATCAGTGGTCGCAGCTCTGGAAACACCATATATTTT

V gene: TRBV13
CDR3 length: 14
J gene: TRBJ1-3
D gene: .
clone size: many
CDR3 protein: CASSPGSSGNTIYF
CDR3 DNA: TGTGCCAGCAGCCCAGGGAGCTCTGGAAACACCATATATTTT

V gene: TRBV7-3
CDR3 length: 11
J gene: TRBJ1-1
D gene: .
clone size: .
CDR3 protein: CASSSRGTAFF
CDR3 DNA: TGTGCCAGCAGCTCAAGGGGGACAGCTTTCTTT

V gene: TRBV5-1
CDR3 length: 15
J gene: TRBJ2-5
D gene: TRBD1
clone size: .
CDR3 protein: CASSPQTGGQETQYF
CDR3 DNA: TGCGCCAGCAGCCCACAGACAGGGGGGCAGGAGACCCAGTACTTC

V gene: TRBV2
CDR3 length: 14
J gene: TRBJ1-6
D gene: .
clone size: many
CDR3 protein: CASSRITENSPLHF
CDR3 DNA: TGTGCCAGCAGCCGTATTACAGAGAATTCACCCCTCCACTTT

V gene: TRBV5-4
CDR3 length: 15
J gene: TRBJ1-5
D gene: TRBD1
clone size: .
CDR3 protein: CASSMDRGRGQPQHF
CDR3 DNA: TGTGCCAGCAGCATGGACAGGGGGCGAGGACAGCCCCAGCATTTT

V gene: TRBV9
CDR3 length: 15
J gene: TRBJ1-2
D gene: .
clone size: .
CDR3 protein: CASSEVRDENYGYTF
CDR3 DNA: TGTGCCAGCAGTGAAGTCAGGGACGAAAACTATGGCTACACCTTC

V gene: TRBV7-2
CDR3 length: 14
J gene: TRBJ2-2
D gene: .
clone size: .
CDR3 protein: CASSLNRNAGELSF
CDR3 DNA: TGTGCCAGCAGCTTAAACAGGAACGCCGGGGAGCTGTCTTTT

V gene: TRBV12-3/TRBV12-4
CDR3 length: 13
J gene: TRBJ1-2
D gene: .
clone size: .
CDR3 protein: CASSGRGIYGYTF
CDR3 DNA: TGTGCCAGCAGTGGCAGGGGAATCTATGGCTACACCTTC

V gene: TRBV18
CDR3 length: 15
J gene: TRBJ1-1
D gene: .
clone size: .
CDR3 protein: CASSPRGVRSSEAFF
CDR3 DNA: TGTGCCAGCTCCCCGAGGGGGGTACGGAGTTCTGAAGCTTTCTTT

V gene: TRBV5-6
CDR3 length: 14
J gene: TRBJ1-1
D gene: .
clone size: many
CDR3 protein: CASSLTPQNTEAFF
CDR3 DNA: TGTGCCAGCAGCTTGACGCCCCAGAACACTGAAGCTTTCTTT

V gene: TRBV12-5
CDR3 length: 16
J gene: TRBJ2-7
D gene: TRBD1
clone size: .
CDR3 protein: CASGLIAGTGTYEQYF
CDR3 DNA: TGTGCTAGTGGCCTGATCGCCGGGACAGGGACCTACGAGCAGTACTTC

V gene: TRBV7-2
CDR3 length: 14
J gene: TRBJ1-2
D gene: .
clone size: .
CDR3 protein: CASSFKALSYEASF
CDR3 DNA: TGTGCCAGCAGCTTCAAGGCCCTGAGCTATGAAGCTTCCTTC

V gene: TRBV7-9
CDR3 length: 15
J gene: TRBJ2-1
D gene: .
clone size: many
CDR3 protein: CASSLGAVGYNEQFF
CDR3 DNA: TGTGCCAGCAGCTTAGGGGCAGTTGGTTACAATGAGCAGTTCTTC

V gene: TRBV11-2
CDR3 length: 12
J gene: TRBJ1-2
D gene: .
clone size: once
CDR3 protein: CASSPQRGLYTF
CDR3 DNA: TGTGCCAGCAGCCCTCAGCGGGGGCTCTACACCTTC

V gene: TRBV5-7
CDR3 length: 14
J gene: TRBJ1-1
D gene: TRBD1
clone size: once
CDR3 protein: CASSLKGRGTEAFF
CDR3 DNA: TGTGCCAGTAGCCTCAAGGGCAGGGGGACTGAAGCTTTCTTT

V gene: TRBV7-3
CDR3 length: 18
J gene: TRBJ2-6
D gene: TRBD1
clone size: once
CDR3 protein: CASSSDRIYGAGVNVLTF
CDR3 DNA: TGTGCCAGCAGCTCGGACAGGATCTATGGGGCTGGGGTCAACGTCCTGACTTTC

V gene: TRBV7-2
CDR3 length: 14
J gene: TRBJ1-1
D gene: .
clone size: few
CDR3 protein: CASSLDEVRTEAFF
CDR3 DNA: TGTGCCAGCAGCTTAGATGAAGTGAGGACTGAAGCTTTCTTT

V gene: TRBV12-3/TRBV12-4
CDR3 length: 14
J gene: TRBJ2-7
D gene: .
clone size: .
CDR3 protein: CASSIGTVPYEQYF
CDR3 DNA: TGTGCCAGCAGTATCGGGACCGTTCCCTACGAGCAGTACTTC

V gene: TRBV3-1
CDR3 length: 13
J gene: TRBJ1-2
D gene: .
clone size: many
CDR3 protein: CASSRQGSRSYTF
CDR3 DNA: TGTGCCAGCAGTCGTCAGGGGAGTAGAAGCTACACCTTC

V gene: TRBV7-2
CDR3 length: 14
J gene: TRBJ1-1
D gene: .
clone size: .
CDR3 protein: CASQTGGGGAEAFF
CDR3 DNA: TGTGCCAGCCAGACGGGCGGGGGGGGGGCTGAAGCTTTCTTT

V gene: TRBV3-1
CDR3 length: 18
J gene: TRBJ2-5
D gene: TRBD2
clone size: .
CDR3 protein: CASSHAALAGASFETQYF
CDR3 DNA: TGTGCCAGCAGCCACGCAGCTCTAGCGGGGGCTTCGTTCGAGACCCAGTACTTC

V gene: TRBV25-1
CDR3 length: 16
J gene: TRBJ2-1
D gene: TRBD2
clone size: .
CDR3 protein: CASSEFDSGGYNEQFF
CDR3 DNA: TGTGCCAGCAGTGAATTCGATAGCGGGGGCTACAATGAGCAGTTCTTC

V gene: TRBV5-1
CDR3 length: 13
J gene: TRBJ2-5
D gene: .
clone size: .
CDR3 protein: CASSFLDQETQYF
CDR3 DNA: TGCGCCAGCAGCTTCCTGGACCAAGAGACCCAGTACTTC

V gene: TRBV6-5
CDR3 length: 15
J gene: TRBJ2-7
D gene: .
clone size: many
CDR3 protein: CASSLGGGGTYEQYF
CDR3 DNA: TGTGCCAGCTCTCTGGGGGGCGGGGGTACCTACGAGCAGTACTTC

V gene: TRBV27
CDR3 length: 15
J gene: TRBJ1-5
D gene: .
clone size: few
CDR3 protein: CASRSIGEGNRPQHF
CDR3 DNA: TGTGCCAGCAGATCAATCGGGGAGGGCAATCGGCCCCAGCATTTT

V gene: TRBV11-2
CDR3 length: 12
J gene: TRBJ1-2
D gene: .
clone size: .
CDR3 protein: CASSLWIYGYTF
CDR3 DNA: TGTGCCAGCAGCTTATGGATCTATGGCTACACCTTC

V gene: TRBV12-3/TRBV12-4
CDR3 length: 17
J gene: TRBJ2-7
D gene: .
clone size: .
CDR3 protein: CASSLRKSRNSSYEQYF
CDR3 DNA: TGTGCCAGCAGTTTACGAAAGAGCAGGAATTCATCCTACGAGCAGTACTTC

V gene: TRBV7-9
CDR3 length: 16
J gene: TRBJ1-4
D gene: .
clone size: .
CDR3 protein: CASTKDGRGGNEKLFF
CDR3 DNA: TGTGCCAGCACCAAGGACGGGCGGGGGGGGAATGAAAAACTGTTTTTT

V gene: TRBV9
CDR3 length: 15
J gene: TRBJ1-2
D gene: .
clone size: many
CDR3 protein: CASSVGGVSPYGYTF
CDR3 DNA: TGTGCCAGCAGCGTAGGGGGGGTTTCCCCATATGGCTACACCTTC

V gene: TRBV12-3/TRBV12-4
CDR3 length: 15
J gene: TRBJ2-5
D gene: TRBD1
clone size: .
CDR3 protein: CASSQEDRGSETQYF
CDR3 DNA: TGTGCCAGCAGTCAAGAGGACAGGGGGTCGGAGACCCAGTACTTC

V gene: TRBV11-2
CDR3 length: 14
J gene: TRBJ1-2
D gene: .
clone size: .
CDR3 protein: CASSPREDDYGYTF
CDR3 DNA: TGTGCCAGCAGTCCCCGAGAGGATGACTATGGCTACACCTTC

V gene: TRBV11-2
CDR3 length: 15
J gene: TRBJ2-5
D gene: TRBD2
clone size: many
CDR3 protein: CASSRSGGKGETQYF
CDR3 DNA: TGTGCCAGCAGCAGATCCGGGGGGAAGGGGGAGACCCAGTACTTC

V gene: TRBV11-2
CDR3 length: 14
J gene: TRBJ2-7
D gene: TRBD2
clone size: .
CDR3 protein: CASTGTSGGDEQYF
CDR3 DNA: TGTGCCAGCACCGGGACTAGCGGGGGGGACGAGCAGTACTTC

V gene: TRBV29-1
CDR3 length: 14
J gene: TRBJ2-3
D gene: TRBD1
clone size: many
CDR3 protein: CSVIDRGSTDTQYF
CDR3 DNA: TGCAGCGTTATCGACAGGGGGAGCACAGATACGCAGTATTTT

V gene: TRBV2
CDR3 length: 13
J gene: TRBJ2-1
D gene: TRBD2
clone size: few
CDR3 protein: CASGPGGRGEQFF
CDR3 DNA: TGTGCCAGCGGTCCGGGGGGGCGGGGTGAGCAGTTCTTC

V gene: TRBV7-2
CDR3 length: 15
J gene: TRBJ1-4
D gene: .
clone size: .
CDR3 protein: CASSPPPTGGEKLFF
CDR3 DNA: TGTGCCAGCAGCCCGCCCCCGACTGGGGGTGAAAAACTGTTTTTT

V gene: TRBV5-1
CDR3 length: 14
J gene: TRBJ2-2
D gene: .
clone size: many
CDR3 protein: CASMDTANTGELFF
CDR3 DNA: TGCGCCAGCATGGACACCGCGAACACCGGGGAGCTGTTTTTT

V gene: TRBV20-1
CDR3 length: 17
J gene: TRBJ2-3
D gene: TRBD2
clone size: .
CDR3 protein: CSARGLRASGVTDTQYF
CDR3 DNA: TGCAGTGCTAGAGGGCTGAGGGCTAGCGGGGTCACAGATACGCAGTATTTT

V gene: TRBV7-2
CDR3 length: 12
J gene: TRBJ1-1
D gene: .
clone size: .
CDR3 protein: CASSLIRGEAFF
CDR3 DNA: TGTGCCAGCAGCTTGATTCGGGGGGAAGCTTTCTTT

V gene: TRBV7-9
CDR3 length: 16
J gene: TRBJ1-2
D gene: .
clone size: .
CDR3 protein: CASSSLQGKGYYGYTF
CDR3 DNA: TGTGCCAGCAGCTCCCTTCAGGGGAAGGGTTACTATGGCTACACCTTC

V gene: TRBV7-8
CDR3 length: 19
J gene: TRBJ1-5
D gene: .
clone size: many
CDR3 protein: CASSRPGRGAFYSNQPQHF
CDR3 DNA: TGTGCCAGCAGCCGCCCGGGGAGAGGGGCCTTCTATAGCAATCAGCCCCAGCATTTT

V gene: TRBV10-3
CDR3 length: 13
J gene: TRBJ2-7
D gene: .
clone size: .
CDR3 protein: CAVNGRGTDEQYF
CDR3 DNA: TGTGCCGTGAACGGGAGAGGGACCGACGAGCAGTACTTC

V gene: TRBV10-3
CDR3 length: 14
J gene: TRBJ1-4
D gene: .
clone size: .
CDR3 protein: CAISEPMRALKLFF
CDR3 DNA: TGTGCCATCAGTGAACCGATGCGGGCACTGAAGCTTTTTTTT

V gene: TRBV2
CDR3 length: 12
J gene: TRBJ2-1
D gene: .
clone size: .
CDR3 protein: CAVHPETDTQFF
CDR3 DNA: TGTGCCGTCCACCCGGAGACAGATACGCAGTTCTTC

V gene: TRBV20-1
CDR3 length: 12
J gene: TRBJ1-2
D gene: .
clone size: .
CDR3 protein: CSAKMTDARNTF
CDR3 DNA: TGCAGTGCTAAAATGACAGACGCACGCAACACCTTC

V gene: TRBV20-1
CDR3 length: 13
J gene: TRBJ1-2
D gene: .
clone size: .
CDR3 protein: CSARGQEAGGYTF
CDR3 DNA: TGCAGTGCTAGAGGCCAGGAAGCCGGAGGCTACACCTTC

V gene: TRBV9
CDR3 length: 16
J gene: TRBJ2-1
D gene: TRBD1
clone size: many
CDR3 protein: CASSVSYGQGSNEQLF
CDR3 DNA: TGTGCCAGCAGCGTGTCGTACGGACAGGGGAGCAATGAGCAGCTCTTC

V gene: TRBV6-1
CDR3 length: 13
J gene: TRBJ2-7
D gene: .
clone size: .
CDR3 protein: CASSPASSYEQYF
CDR3 DNA: TGTGCCAGCAGCCCCGCAAGCTCCTACGAGCAGTACTTC

V gene: TRBV10-3
CDR3 length: 15
J gene: TRBJ1-5
D gene: .
clone size: once
CDR3 protein: CAISGGLAGGETQHF
CDR3 DNA: TGTGCCATCAGTGGGGGACTAGCGGGGGGAGAGACCCAGCATTTT

V gene: TRBV7-9
CDR3 length: 17
J gene: TRBJ2-1
D gene: TRBD2
clone size: .
CDR3 protein: CASRQTSGGGSYNEQFF
CDR3 DNA: TGTGCCAGCAGACAGACTAGCGGGGGGGGCTCCTACAATGAGCAGTTCTTC

V gene: TRBV12-3/TRBV12-4
CDR3 length: 14
J gene: TRBJ2-7
D gene: .
clone size: many
CDR3 protein: CASSFSRGDYEQYF
CDR3 DNA: TGTGCCAGCAGTTTTTCCAGGGGGGACTACGAGCAGTACTTC

V gene: TRBV29-1
CDR3 length: 12
J gene: TRBJ2-5
D gene: TRBD1
clone size: .
CDR3 protein: CSVPTGRETQYF
CDR3 DNA: TGCAGCGTTCCGACAGGGCGAGAGACCCAGTACTTC

V gene: TRBV7-3
CDR3 length: 15
J gene: TRBJ2-7
D gene: .
clone size: .
CDR3 protein: CASSSHVVVKYVEYF
CDR3 DNA: TGTGCCAGCAGCTCGCACGTGGTAGTGAAGTACGTGGAGTACTTC

V gene: TRBV2
CDR3 length: 10
J gene: TRBJ2-7
D gene: TRBD1
clone size: .
CDR3 protein: CASTGVEQYF
CDR3 DNA: TGTGCCAGTACAGGGGTCGAGCAGTACTTC

V gene: TRBV5-1
CDR3 length: 20
J gene: TRBJ2-3
D gene: TRBD2
clone size: .
CDR3 protein: CASSLKGAGTSGGVTDTQYF
CDR3 DNA: TGTGCCAGCAGCTTAAAGGGCGCGGGGACTAGCGGGGGGGTGACAGATACGCAGTATTTT